A single sample gave rise to the 30 T cell receptor beta chains below, sequenced in a study of lymphopenia after photon versus proton radiotherapy. This table comes from immunoSEQ multiplex PCR, and its TCRdb copy is limited to in-frame clones, with some not included. In the table there are under 65,000 clones, about 81% of which are singletons. The sequencing used peripheral blood, collected from a patient treated with proton-based radiotherapy. Receptors were obtained from a man in his sixties with pancreatic cancer.

The chain employs TRBV6-6 and TRBJ2-7; D unclear. The V and J ends lost 6 bases and 2 bases respectively, with 8 bases between them. The CDR3 is 12 residues long. The germline gives CDR1 MNHNY, CDR2 SVGAGI (reference sequence). In DNA form, the CDR3 reads TGTGCCAGCAGCACCACCCCCTACGAGCAGTACTTC. Translated: CASSTTPYEQYF.

In nucleotides, the CDR3 is TGTGCCAGCTCACCAGCGACAGGGGGGGGCAATGAGCAGTTCTTC. Translation gives CASSPATGGGNEQFF. The V and J genes are TRBV18 and TRBJ2-1; 9 bases fit TRBD1. CDR1 is KGHSH and CDR2 is LQKENI in the germline V gene. Trimming removed 2 bases from V and 6 bases from J; junction bases left unmatched: 5. This CDR3 has 15 residues.

The chain has TRBV20-1 and TRBJ2-5, with D tentatively TRBD2 (6 bases). Per the germline V gene, CDR1 is DFQATT and CDR2 is SNEGSKA (reference sequence). CDR3 length: 11 amino acids. With 3 bases removed from V and 10 bases from J, the gap between germline ends came to 12 bases. CDR3 sequence reads: CSASELEGQYF. In DNA form, the CDR3 reads TGCAGTGCTAGCGAGCTGGAGGGCCAGTACTTC.

For the CDR3, the DNA is TGCGCCAGCAGCCCCCACGTCCCCGGGACCGGGACACGCTACGAGCAGTACTTC. Translated: CASSPHVPGTGTRYEQYF. This sequence joins TRBV5-1 and TRBJ2-7; a possible D gene is TRBD1 (6 bases). The germline V gene has CDR1 SGHRS and CDR2 YFSETQ. V gave up 4 bases and J gave up 3 bases, with 26 bases separating them. The CDR3 runs 18 residues.

The V call is TRBV11-3, the J call TRBJ2-2; D ambiguous. Germline CDR1 and CDR2: SGHNT and YENEEA. The V and J ends lost 1 base and 3 bases respectively, with 6 bases between them. CDR3 length equals 14 residues. Written as DNA, the CDR3 is TGTGCCAGCAGCTTAGGGATAGACACCGGGGAGCTGTTTTTT. Residues: CASSLGIDTGELFF.

The chain uses TRBV15 and TRBJ1-5; 8 bases line up with TRBD1. The CDR3 has 16 amino acids. The V gene's germline CDR1 is LNHNV and CDR2 YYDKDF (reference sequence). V lost 1 base to trimming and J lost 1 base; unmatched junction nucleotides: 3. DNA of the CDR3: TGTGCCACCAGCAGAGCCAGGGGGCTAAGCAATCAGCCCCAGCATTTT. Translated, it gives CATSRARGLSNQPQHF.

The V and J genes are TRBV10-3 and TRBJ2-3; possible D gene TRBD2, 5 bases. Trimming cost V 0 bases and J 0 bases, with 10 bases left between them. Germline CDR1 and CDR2: ENHRY and SYGVKD. This CDR3 has 16 residues. In DNA, the CDR3 is TGTGCCATCAGTGAGTCGAAAGCGGCAAGCACAGATACGCAGTATTTT. This codes for CAISESKAASTDTQYF.

CDR3 sequence reads: CASSLSGSDTQYF. Written as DNA, the CDR3 is TGTGCCAGCAGTTTATCAGGTTCAGATACGCAGTATTTT. The rearrangement links TRBV28 to TRBJ2-3; D is undetermined. This CDR3 has 13 residues. Trimming stripped 1 base from V and 4 bases from J, with 6 bases between. Germline-derived CDR1 and CDR2 are MDHEN and SYDVKM.

The rearrangement links TRBV28 to TRBJ2-7; tentative D call: TRBD2 (6 bases). Per germline, CDR1 MDHEN and CDR2 SYDVKM. V shed 6 bases and J shed 3 bases, with 24 bases lying between them. There are 17 residues in the CDR3. CDR3 residues: CASSVWAGGNKDYEQYF. The CDR3 DNA reads TGTGCCAGCAGCGTCTGGGCCGGGGGTAATAAGGACTACGAGCAGTACTTC.

The DNA of the CDR3 is TGCGCCAGCAGCCCCCGACAGGGGGGAGGCGAGCAGTACTTC. Protein sequence: CASSPRQGGGEQYF. The gene calls are TRBV5-1 and TRBJ2-7; 9 positions match TRBD1. Germline CDR1 is SGHRS and CDR2 is YFSETQ. CDR3 length: 14 amino acids. The junction had 8 bases not matched to a gene; V was cut back by 4 bases and J by 6 bases.

This clone appeared a single time. This rearrangement joins TRBV18 to TRBJ2-3, with D possibly TRBD2 on 5 matching bases. V was shortened by 3 bases and J by 3 bases, with 13 bases between the two germline ends. Germline CDR1 reads KGHSH; CDR2 reads LQKENI. The CDR3 length is 15 residues. CDR3 sequence reads: CASSPLVTRTDTQYF. CDR3 coding DNA: TGTGCCAGCTCACCGTTAGTCACTAGGACAGATACGCAGTATTTT.

The chain links TRBV28 to TRBJ1-5, with D possibly TRBD1 on 5 matching bases. Germline CDR1 and CDR2: MDHEN and SYDVKM. Between the trimmed V and J ends, which lost 4 bases and 1 base, there was a span of 11 bases. The CDR3 runs to 15 residues. The CDR3 region is CASSSQGPSNQPQHF. CDR3 in DNA: TGTGCCAGCAGTTCCCAGGGACCGAGCAATCAGCCCCAGCATTTT. Full variable domain (remainder filled in from reference TRBV28 and TRBJ1-5): DVKVTQSSRYLVKRTGEKVFLECVQDMDHENMFWYRQDPGLGLRLIYFSYDVKMKEKGDIPEGYSVSREKKERFSLILESASTNQTSMYLCASSSQGPSNQPQHFGDGTRLSIL.

The chain links TRBV18 to TRBJ2-1; D unresolved. Trimming stripped 1 base from V and 10 bases from J, with 14 bases between. This CDR3 is built from 14 residues. Germline loops: CDR1 KGHSH, CDR2 LQKENI. The CDR3: CASSPLSQAGEQFF. The CDR3 DNA follows: TGTGCCAGCTCACCACTGAGCCAGGCAGGAGAGCAGTTCTTC.

The chain carries TRBV2 and TRBJ2-4; 8 bases map to TRBD1. With V trimmed by 7 bases and J by 0 bases, 5 bases remained unmatched. The germline V gene has CDR1 SNHLY and CDR2 FYNNEI. CDR3 length equals 15 residues. DNA for the CDR3: TGTGCCAGCAATGGACAGGGAATAGCCAAAAACATTCAGTACTTC. Amino acids: CASNGQGIAKNIQYF.

The CDR3 is CASSIDRTGFGNQPQHF. The CDR3 nucleotides are TGTGCCAGTAGTATAGACCGGACGGGATTCGGCAATCAGCCCCAGCATTTT. V usage is TRBV19 and J usage is TRBJ1-5; D gene uncertain. Per the germline V gene, CDR1 is LNHDA and CDR2 is SQIVND (reference sequence). There are 17 residues in the CDR3. Trimming pared 0 bases from V and 2 bases from J, leaving 14 bases between.

The CDR3 protein is CSVGGTAAYNEQFF. The CDR3 coding sequence is TGCAGCGTTGGTGGGACGGCAGCCTACAATGAGCAGTTCTTC. The chain couples TRBV29-1 to TRBJ2-1; D assignment may be TRBD1 or TRBD2 (5 bases each). This CDR3 is 14 amino acids long. Germline CDR1 is SQVTM and CDR2 is ANQGSEA. The ends were cut back, 4 bases at V and 2 bases at J, with 12 bases in the middle.

J is TRBJ2-1 and V is TRBV5-4; 7 bases are a match to TRBD2. Trimming cost V 2 bases and J 1 base; bases outside gene matches: 3. CDR3 length equals 15 residues. Germline V gene data show CDR1 as SGHNT and CDR2 as YYREEE (reference sequence). The CDR3 reads CASSLASGSYNEQFF. DNA for the CDR3: TGTGCCAGCAGCTTAGCTAGCGGTTCCTACAATGAGCAGTTCTTC.

This chain uses TRBV4-2 with TRBJ1-6; D remains unclear. From germline, CDR1 is LGHNA and CDR2 YNFKEQ. The germline V and J ends were trimmed by 4 bases and 7 bases, with 17 bases remaining between them. This CDR3 spans 16 amino acids. The CDR3 is CASSPSVRDRNSPLHF. DNA for the CDR3: TGTGCCAGCAGCCCCTCTGTGAGGGATAGAAATTCACCCCTCCACTTT.

The chain has TRBV5-4 and TRBJ2-3; 14 nucleotides agree with TRBD2. This CDR3 has 16 residues. Germline values: CDR1 SGHNT, CDR2 YYREEE (reference sequence). V trimming: 4 bases; J trimming: 1 base; junction bases outside the gene matches: 2. In DNA, the CDR3 is TGTGCCAGCAGCGTGGGACTAGCGGGAGGCACAGATACGCAGTATTTT. It specifies CASSVGLAGGTDTQYF.

This clone is a singleton in its sample. This chain uses TRBV2 with TRBJ2-7, with 11 bases that match TRBD2. V was pared by 6 bases and J by 1 base, with 11 bases of the junction left unmatched. The length of the CDR3 is 17 residues. CDR1 is SNHLY, CDR2 FYNNEI, per germline. CDR3 coding DNA: TGTGCCAGCAGCCGGAAGCGCGGACTAGCGGGTTCCTACGAGCAGTACTTC. It translates to CASSRKRGLAGSYEQYF.

The rearrangement links TRBV5-1 to TRBJ1-5; 7 bases line up with TRBD1. The germline V gene encodes CDR1 SGHRS and CDR2 YFSETQ. The CDR3 loop spans 14 amino acids. The trim removed 5 bases at V and 4 bases at J, leaving 6 bases unmatched. In nucleotides, the CDR3 is TGCGCCAGCAGACAGGGGTTGGGGAATCAGCCCCAGCATTTT. Protein: CASRQGLGNQPQHF.

This chain uses TRBV28 with TRBJ2-7; 11 bases are shared with TRBD2. Germline values: CDR1 MDHEN, CDR2 SYDVKM. The CDR3 is made up of 16 amino acids. The junction had 11 bases not matched to a gene; V was cut back by 5 bases and J by 5 bases. The DNA for the CDR3 is TGTGCCAGCAGTCAGACCCCTAGCGGGAGGACCCACGAGCAGTACTTC. This gives the protein CASSQTPSGRTHEQYF.

In its sample, this clone was seen once. The chain couples TRBV5-8 to TRBJ2-7; possible D gene TRBD2, 5 bases. Germline values: CDR1 SGHTS, CDR2 YDEGEE. V lost 3 bases and J 2 bases, leaving 12 bases between the germline ends. CDR3 length equals 14 residues. The DNA for the CDR3 is TGTGCCAGCAGCTCGACCGGGGTTGCCTACGAGCAGTACTTC. Translation gives CASSSTGVAYEQYF. Full variable domain (remainder filled in from reference TRBV5-8 and TRBJ2-7): EAGVTQSPTHLIKTRGQQATLRCSPISGHTSVYWYQQALGLGLQFLLWYDEGEERNRGNFPPRFSGRQFPNYSSELNVNALELEDSALYLCASSSTGVAYEQYFGPGTRLTVT.

The genes are TRBV2 and TRBJ2-2; D is perhaps TRBD1 (5 bases). The CDR3 contains 14 residues. Germline loops: CDR1 SNHLY, CDR2 FYNNEI. The germline V and J ends were trimmed by 8 bases and 0 bases, with 10 bases remaining between them. The CDR3 is CASLRQTNTGELFF. Here the CDR3 DNA reads TGTGCCAGCTTAAGACAGACGAACACCGGGGAGCTGTTTTTT. Full variable domain (outside the CDR3, taken from reference TRBV2 and TRBJ2-2): EPEVTQTPSHQVTQMGQEVILRCVPISNHLYFYWYRQILGQKVEFLVSFYNNEISEKSEIFDDQFSVERPDGSNFTLKIRSTKLEDSAMYFCASLRQTNTGELFFGEGSRLTVL.

The chain carries TRBV28 and TRBJ2-3; D not certain. The CDR3 has 14 residues. The germline V gene has CDR1 MDHEN and CDR2 SYDVKM. V lost 4 bases and J 4 bases, leaving 12 bases between the germline ends. CDR3 DNA: TGTGCCAGCAGTTCCCTCTTCGGTCCAGATACGCAGTATTTT. This sequence encodes CASSSLFGPDTQYF.

The chain combines TRBV10-2 with TRBJ2-1; 12 bases are shared with TRBD2. V lost 4 bases to trimming and J lost 3 bases; unmatched junction nucleotides: 7. The CDR3 consists of 17 residues. Germline V CDR1 and CDR2: WSHSY, SAAADI. CDR3 nucleotides: TGCGCCAGCAGTGGTGGACTAGCGGGGACCTACTACAATGAGCAGTTCTTC. As protein: CASSGGLAGTYYNEQFF.

In this sample, this clone turned up once. The V call is TRBV7-2, the J call TRBJ1-2; weak D call: TRBD1 (5 bases). This CDR3 has 14 amino acids. Trimming removed 5 bases from V and 8 bases from J, with 18 bases in between. CDR1 SGHTA and CDR2 FQGNSA come from the germline V gene. CDR3 protein: CASSGWDSLRGYTF. The CDR3 nucleotides read TGTGCCAGCAGCGGATGGGACTCCCTTCGGGGCTACACCTTC.

This rearrangement joins TRBV6-4 to TRBJ2-3, with TRBD1 identical over 9 bases. The length of the CDR3 is 16 residues. Germline CDR1 reads MRHNA; CDR2 reads SNTAGT. J lost 1 base, V lost 5 bases, and 7 bases had no gene match. The chain's CDR3 is CASSFRDRARTDTQYF. The CDR3, as DNA: TGTGCCAGCAGTTTCCGGGACAGGGCCCGCACAGATACGCAGTATTTT.

The chain couples TRBV4-1 to TRBJ2-5; a possible D gene is TRBD1 (6 bases). The V end lost 0 bases, the J end lost 1 base, and 15 bases lay between the germline ends. Germline lookup yields CDR1 MGHRA and CDR2 YSYEKL. CDR3 length equals 17 residues. CDR3 nucleotides: TGCGCCAGCAGCCAAGATTCAGGGGCCGGGCCCCAAGAGACCCAGTACTTC. Protein sequence: CASSQDSGAGPQETQYF.

The CDR3 region is CASSYSPAQGEQFF. CDR3 DNA sequence: TGTGCCAGCAGCTACAGTCCCGCGCAGGGTGAGCAGTTCTTC. The chain uses TRBV11-3 and TRBJ2-1; TRBD1 is a possible D gene (5 bases). This CDR3 is 14 amino acids long. The ends were cut back, 4 bases at V and 9 bases at J, with 16 bases in the middle. Germline V gene lookup returns CDR1 SGHNT and CDR2 YENEEA.